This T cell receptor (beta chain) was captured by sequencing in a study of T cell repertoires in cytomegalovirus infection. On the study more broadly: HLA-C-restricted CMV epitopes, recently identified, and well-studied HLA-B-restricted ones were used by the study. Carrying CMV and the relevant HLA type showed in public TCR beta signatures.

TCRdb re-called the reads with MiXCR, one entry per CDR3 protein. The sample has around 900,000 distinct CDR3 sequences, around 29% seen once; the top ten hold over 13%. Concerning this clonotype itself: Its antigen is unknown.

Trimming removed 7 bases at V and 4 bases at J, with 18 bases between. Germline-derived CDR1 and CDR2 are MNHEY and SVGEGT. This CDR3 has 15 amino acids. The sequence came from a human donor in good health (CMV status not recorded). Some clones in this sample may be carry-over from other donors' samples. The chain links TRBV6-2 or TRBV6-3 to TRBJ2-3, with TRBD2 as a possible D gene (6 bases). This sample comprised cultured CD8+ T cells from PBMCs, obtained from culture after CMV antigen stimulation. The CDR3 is CASMAGRGPPDTQYF. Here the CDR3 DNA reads TGTGCCAGCATGGCCGGGCGGGGCCCGCCAGATACGCAGTATTTT.